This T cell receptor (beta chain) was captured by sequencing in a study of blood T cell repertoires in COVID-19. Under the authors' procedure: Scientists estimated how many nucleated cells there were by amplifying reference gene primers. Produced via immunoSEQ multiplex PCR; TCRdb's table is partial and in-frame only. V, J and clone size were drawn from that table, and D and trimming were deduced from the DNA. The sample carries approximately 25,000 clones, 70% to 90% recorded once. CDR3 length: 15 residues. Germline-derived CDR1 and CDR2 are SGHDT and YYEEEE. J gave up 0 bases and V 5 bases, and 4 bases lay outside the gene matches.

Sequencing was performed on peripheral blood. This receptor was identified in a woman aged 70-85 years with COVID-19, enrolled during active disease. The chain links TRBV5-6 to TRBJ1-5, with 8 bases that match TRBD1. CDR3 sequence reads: CASSWTGNSNQPQHF. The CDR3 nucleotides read TGTGCCAGCAGTTGGACAGGGAATAGCAATCAGCCCCAGCATTTT.